Listed below are T cell receptor beta chains from one sample, sequenced in a study of T cell responses to AZD1222 COVID-19 vaccine. TCRdb's table, derived via immunoSEQ multiplex PCR, lists solely in-frame clones and lacks some. The table has 50,000 to 65,000 clones, 85% to 95% seen once; the top ten hold roughly 6.7%. Sequencing was performed on peripheral blood, taken 28 days after the second dose of the MenACWY control vaccine. All receptors come from an adult who received the MenACWY meningococcal vaccine as a control. The CDR3 runs from the conserved cysteine through the conserved F or W. A D gene is named only where the DNA matches it firmly. Size tells how often a clone was seen (once, few, many) or the class of an expanded clone, and some rows leave it out.

TRBJ1-2	TRBV6-2/TRBV6-3	TRBD1	once	TGTGCCAGCAGCCCCCCCCCGGGACAGATCTTC	CASSPPPGQIF
TRBJ2-1	TRBV7-3	TRBD1	NA	TGTGCCAGCAGCCCGCAGGGGGCTAGCCAGGGCAATGAGCAGTTCTTC	CASSPQGASQGNEQFF
TRBJ2-7	TRBV24-1	NA	NA	TGTGCCACCAGTGATCCGTCAATTGGGGGCTCCTACGAGCAGTACTTC	CATSDPSIGGSYEQYF
TRBJ1-1	TRBV7-8	NA	NA	TGTGCCAGCAGCCGTAGGGACGGTTCGTCTGAAGCTTTCTTT	CASSRRDGSSEAFF
TRBJ2-7	TRBV28	TRBD1	NA	TGTGCCAGCAGTTCGTCAGGGGGTGGAAGGTCCTACGAGCAGTACTTC	CASSSSGGGRSYEQYF
TRBJ1-3	TRBV2	NA	NA	TGTGCCAGCAGCGAACAGGGAATGGGCACCATATATTTT	CASSEQGMGTIYF
TRBJ2-7	TRBV19	TRBD1	NA	TGTGCCAACCACAGGGGGACCCTATACGAGCAGTACTTC	CANHRGTLYEQYF
TRBJ2-5	TRBV28	NA	NA	TGTGCCAGCAGACAAGAGACCCAGTACTTC	CASRQETQYF
TRBJ2-7	TRBV11-2	TRBD1	NA	TGTGCCAGCAGCTGGGGACAGGAGGGCGAGCAGTACTTC	CASSWGQEGEQYF
TRBJ2-7	TRBV5-6	TRBD2	NA	TGTGCCAGCAGCCCACCGGGGCTAGCGGGAGGCGTTGGTTACGAGCAGTACTTC	CASSPPGLAGGVGYEQYF